This T cell receptor beta chain derives from a study of shared clonotypes between healthy human individuals. Regarding this clone: Its antigen is not identified.

Naive CD8 cells were CD45RO-negative, positively selected for CCR7, excluding terminally differentiated effector memory CD45RA+ cells. Study-wide findings and caveats: When compared with the clonotypes that were shared by all four sorted-subset donors, the non-shared clonotypes turned out to have lower generation probabilities.

The table came from immunoSEQ multiplex PCR; TCRdb's copy has only in-frame clones and leaves some out. There are about 2.2 million clones in the sample; 85% to 95% occur only once, and approximately 1.6% lies in the top ten. Germline V gene data show CDR1 as LGHNA and CDR2 as YSLEER. Unmatched junction bases numbered 11, after V lost 3 bases and J lost 4 bases. This CDR3 has 18 residues. Sequenced: naive CD8+ T cells from PBMCs. The receptor's source is a man in his late teens or twenties in good health. Some clones in this sample may be carry-over from other donors' samples. The rearrangement joins TRBV4-3 to TRBJ2-1; 11 bases line up with TRBD2. The CDR3 here is CASSQLGGLAVNYNEQFF. Here the CDR3 DNA reads TGCGCCAGCAGCCAGTTGGGGGGACTAGCGGTAAATTACAATGAGCAGTTCTTC.